The 22 T cell receptor beta chains presented below share a single source sample, sequenced in a study of T-cell reconstitution after alpha-beta-depleted transplantation in children. During its preparation, the TCRbeta library received unique molecular identifiers. TCRdb re-called the PCR reads through MiXCR, storing one row per CDR3 protein. In the table there are some 550,000 distinct CDR3 sequences, 20% to 25% of which are singletons. Sequences were derived from PBMCs, mostly from graft donor cells, sampled 360 days after TCRalphabeta/CD19-depleted stem cell transplant. The receptors here all came from a boy under two years old who had a stem cell transplant for acute myeloid leukemia, so the T cells may come from the graft donor.

This clonotype appeared a few times. The chain links TRBV20-1 to TRBJ2-7, with 8 bases that match TRBD1. Trimming took 6 bases from V and 6 from J; bases not matched to a gene: 7. The germline V gene encodes CDR1 DFQATT and CDR2 SNEGSKA (reference sequence). This CDR3 has 12 amino acids. CDR3 DNA: TGCAGTGCAACAGGGGGAAGGATCGAGCAGTACGTC. This translates into CSATGGRIEQYV.

CDR3: CASSQDAGNSYNEQFF. The CDR3 DNA sequence: TGCGCCAGCAGCCAAGATGCGGGGAACTCCTACAATGAGCAGTTCTTC. The chain recombines TRBV4-1 with TRBJ2-1; D may be TRBD2 (6 bases). The CDR3 covers 16 residues. The germline V gene encodes CDR1 MGHRA and CDR2 YSYEKL. Trimming took 0 bases from V and 0 from J, leaving 9 bases between them.

This clonotype appeared many times. The rearrangement joins TRBV5-1 to TRBJ2-5, with D perhaps being TRBD1 or TRBD2 (5 bases each). Germline V gene sequence: CDR1 SGHRS, CDR2 YFSETQ. This CDR3 is 15 amino acids long. Trimming took 0 bases from V and 1 from J, leaving 10 bases between them. CDR3 amino acids: CASSLVGDPQETQYF. CDR3 bases: TGCGCCAGCAGCTTGGTGGGGGATCCCCAAGAGACCCAGTACTTC.

V is TRBV6-5 and J is TRBJ1-4, with 9 bases fitting TRBD1. With V trimmed by 1 base and J by 8 bases, 8 bases remained unmatched. Germline-derived CDR1 and CDR2 are MNHEY and SVGAGI. The CDR3 sequence is 16 residues long. The CDR3 here is CASSYFRGQGGEKLFF. The CDR3 DNA reads as TGTGCCAGCAGTTACTTTAGGGGACAGGGAGGCGAAAAACTGTTTTTT.

The chain links TRBV29-1 to TRBJ1-2; D gene uncertain. V was trimmed by 5 bases and J by 0 bases, leaving 10 bases between them. Looked up from germline, CDR1 is SQVTM and CDR2 is ANQGSEA. The CDR3 extends over 13 amino acids. DNA of the CDR3: TGCAGCGTTCGAGAGACTCCTAACTATGGCTACACCTTC. This codes for CSVRETPNYGYTF. Drawing the rest from reference TRBV29-1 and TRBJ1-2, the complete variable domain is SAVISQKPSRDICQRGTSLTIQCQVDSQVTMMFWYRQQPGQSLTLIATANQGSEATYESGFVIDKFPISRPNLTFSTLTVSNMSPEDSSIYLCSVRETPNYGYTFGSGTRLTVV.

The chain carries TRBV7-9 and TRBJ2-2, with D perhaps assigned TRBD1 or TRBD2 (5 bases each). The V and J ends lost 2 bases and 0 bases respectively, with 13 bases between them. The V gene's germline CDR1 is SEHNR and CDR2 FQNEAQ (reference sequence). CDR3 length: 17 amino acids. Written as DNA, the CDR3 is TGTGCCAGCAGCTTAATTTCGGGACGAGCGAACACCGGGGAGCTGTTTTTT. This encodes CASSLISGRANTGELFF.

The V gene is TRBV6-5, the J gene TRBJ2-2, with 9 bases fitting TRBD1. The V gene's germline CDR1 is MNHEY and CDR2 SVGAGI. The CDR3 consists of 18 residues. V shed 4 bases, J shed 0 bases, and the junction held 9 bases outside the gene matches. CDR3 sequence reads: CASSWDREGISNTGELFF. In DNA, the CDR3 is TGTGCCAGCAGTTGGGACAGGGAAGGGATCTCGAACACCGGGGAGCTGTTTTTT.

This sequence joins TRBV4-1 and TRBJ1-1; D not resolved. Germline CDR1 reads MGHRA; CDR2 reads YSYEKL. V was trimmed by 4 bases and J by 6 bases, leaving 15 bases between them. This CDR3 is 14 amino acids long. The CDR3 DNA reads TGCGCCAGCAGCCCCGGAAGATGGGAACCTGAAGCTTTCTTT. Translation: CASSPGRWEPEAFF.

Ten or more counts support this clonotype. This chain joins TRBV29-1 and TRBJ2-3, with 10 nucleotides matching TRBD2. This CDR3 is 14 amino acids long. The V gene's germline CDR1 is SQVTM and CDR2 ANQGSEA. J lost 3 bases, V lost 6 bases, and 6 bases had no gene match. The CDR3, as DNA: TGCAGCGTCGCACCGGGACTAGCGACAGATACGCAGTATTTT. Encoded protein: CSVAPGLATDTQYF.

The V gene is TRBV11-3, the J gene TRBJ1-6, with D perhaps matching TRBD1 (6 bases). The CDR3 spans 13 residues. V shed 5 bases and J shed 10 bases, with 12 bases lying between them. The germline V gene has CDR1 SGHNT and CDR2 YENEEA. The CDR3 loop reads CASSRTARSPLHF. The CDR3 DNA sequence: TGTGCCAGCAGCAGGACAGCTCGGTCACCCCTCCACTTT. Full variable domain (rest looked up from reference TRBV11-3 and TRBJ1-6): EAGVVQSPRYKIIEKKQPVAFWCNPISGHNTLYWYLQNLGQGPELLIRYENEEAVDDSQLPKDRFSAERLKGVDSTLKIQPAELGDSAVYLCASSRTARSPLHFGNGTRLTVT.

This clonotype was recorded at least ten times. The chain has TRBV20-1 and TRBJ1-2, with D perhaps TRBD1 (5 bases). The CDR3 is 14 amino acids. The germline V and J ends were trimmed by 2 bases and 5 bases, with 15 bases remaining between them. Germline-derived CDR1 and CDR2 are DFQATT and SNEGSKA (reference sequence). In DNA, the CDR3 is TGCAGTGCTAGACGTCTTGGCAGGGAGTATGGCTACACCTTC. Its protein is CSARRLGREYGYTF.

This clonotype was found many times. The chain couples TRBV6-2 or TRBV6-3 to TRBJ2-2; a possible D gene is TRBD2 (5 bases). The CDR3 covers 15 residues. Deletions cut 8 bases from V and 2 bases from J, with 15 bases between. Germline V CDR1 and CDR2: MNHEY, SVGEGT. The CDR3 DNA follows: TGTGCCAGCCTCAACGGACTGATTAACACCGGGGAGCTGTTTTTT. Its protein is CASLNGLINTGELFF.

This clonotype showed up just a few times. This chain connects TRBV20-1 to TRBJ2-1; D possibly corresponds to TRBD2 (7 bases). Per the germline V gene, CDR1 is DFQATT and CDR2 is SNEGSKA (reference sequence). The germline V and J ends were trimmed by 3 bases and 7 bases, with 16 bases remaining between them. This CDR3 contains 14 residues. The CDR3 loop is CSASGGLSSNEQFF. The CDR3 DNA sequence: TGCAGTGCTAGCGGGGGGCTCTCCTCGAATGAGCAGTTCTTC.

The V and J genes are TRBV9 and TRBJ2-2; tentatively, D is TRBD2 (6 bases). Between the trimmed V and J ends, which lost 0 bases and 5 bases, there was a span of 17 bases. The V gene's germline CDR1 is SGDLS and CDR2 YYNGEE. The CDR3 spans 17 residues. The DNA of the CDR3 is TGTGCCAGCAGCGTAGCGGGGAGGCGGGGCGGGACCGGGGAGCTGTTTTTT. Protein sequence: CASSVAGRRGGTGELFF.

The chain's CDR3 is CASSQRDRELRTNEKLFF. The CDR3 bases are TGCGCCAGCAGCCAACGGGACAGGGAGTTAAGGACTAATGAAAAACTGTTTTTT. The chain recombines TRBV4-3 with TRBJ1-4, with TRBD1 matching 9 bases. CDR3 length equals 18 residues. Germline V lookup: CDR1 LGHNA, CDR2 YSLEER. Germline trimming cut 2 bases from V and 2 bases from J; bases unmatched to any gene: 9.

This clonotype was counted between two and nine times. The chain carries TRBV20-1 and TRBJ2-2; D gene uncertain. This CDR3 has 13 residues. V was shortened by 4 bases and J by 0 bases, with 6 bases between the two germline ends. Germline lookup yields CDR1 DFQATT and CDR2 SNEGSKA (reference sequence). CDR3 sequence reads: CSAIKTNTGELFF. Here the CDR3 DNA reads TGCAGTGCTATCAAGACGAACACCGGGGAGCTGTTTTTT.

CDR3 nucleotides: TGTGCCAGCAGTCCACTAGAATACGAGCAGTACTTC. It translates to CASSPLEYEQYF. V and J are TRBV2 and TRBJ2-7, with D perhaps TRBD2 (5 bases). Trimming left V 5 bases short and J 4 bases short, with 9 bases between. The CDR3 is 12 amino acids. Germline V gene lookup returns CDR1 SNHLY and CDR2 FYNNEI.

This clonotype has just a few counts. This sequence joins TRBV20-1 and TRBJ2-5; 7 nucleotides line up with TRBD2. Germline assignment: CDR1 DFQATT and CDR2 SNEGSKA (reference sequence). V was pared by 5 bases and J by 7 bases, with 10 bases of the junction left unmatched. The CDR3 totals 13 residues. This CDR3 reads CSASKGTMGTQYF. In DNA, the CDR3 is TGCAGTGCTTCAAAGGGGACTATGGGGACCCAGTACTTC.

This sequence joins TRBV6-6 and TRBJ2-5, with D unclear. There are 12 residues in the CDR3. Germline V gene sequence: CDR1 MNHNY, CDR2 SVGAGI (reference sequence). The V end lost 2 bases, the J end lost 3 bases, and 4 bases lay between the germline ends. CDR3 protein: CASSYDEETQYF. CDR3 bases: TGTGCCAGCAGTTACGATGAAGAGACCCAGTACTTC.

The genes are TRBV6-5 and TRBJ1-2; possible D gene TRBD1, 6 bases. The CDR3 extends over 15 amino acids. Germline V gene sequence: CDR1 MNHEY, CDR2 SVGAGI. The V and J ends lost 6 bases and 0 bases respectively, with 14 bases between them. The CDR3 nucleotides read TGTGCCAGCAGGACGGGGGGGCGAGCTAACTATGGCTACACCTTC. This gives the protein CASRTGGRANYGYTF.

This clonotype was counted between two and nine times. This rearrangement joins TRBV20-1 to TRBJ1-1, with 7 bases fitting TRBD1. V lost 0 bases and J lost 8; bases outside the gene matches: 15. The CDR3 has 16 residues. The germline CDR1 and CDR2 sequences are DFQATT and SNEGSKA (reference sequence). CDR3 sequence (DNA): TGCAGTGCTAGAGATAGGGGGCGGGGGGCGCTTAGGGAAGCTTTCTTT. It codes for CSARDRGRGALREAFF.

In its sample, this clonotype was seen many times. This chain joins TRBV4-3 and TRBJ2-1; 11 nucleotides match TRBD1. CDR1 and CDR2 from the germline V gene are LGHNA and YSLEER. Losses at the gene ends were 1 base for V and 9 bases for J; bases not matched to a gene: 5. The CDR3 sequence is 15 residues long. CDR3 residues: CASSQGGTGGGEQFF. In nucleotides, the CDR3 is TGCGCCAGCAGCCAAGGAGGGACAGGGGGGGGTGAGCAGTTCTTC.